This entry lists 9 T cell receptor beta chains sequenced from one sample in a study of cytomegalovirus exposure and HLA in healthy donors. The PCR employed 60 Vbeta primers together with 13 Jbeta primers. The repertoire was sequenced with immunoSEQ multiplex PCR; TCRdb's copy has only in-frame clones and lacks some. The sample lists hundreds of thousands of clones; approximately 82% were seen once. The sequenced material came from PBMCs. The source is a woman between 35 and 50 years old in good health and CMV-seronegative.

The V and J genes are TRBV18 and TRBJ1-4, with a weak D call TRBD1 (5 bases). The ends were cut back, 2 bases at V and 6 bases at J, with 10 bases in the middle. Germline assignment: CDR1 KGHSH and CDR2 LQKENI. The CDR3 loop spans 14 amino acids. The CDR3 reads CASSPIGTDEKLFF. As DNA, the CDR3 is TGTGCCAGCTCACCAATTGGGACTGATGAAAAACTGTTTTTT.

The gene calls are TRBV30 and TRBJ2-7; D possibly corresponds to TRBD1 (5 bases). The germline V gene has CDR1 GTSNPN and CDR2 SVGIG (reference sequence). The CDR3 has 13 amino acids. Trimming stripped 5 bases from V and 7 bases from J, with 18 bases between. The CDR3 nucleotides read TGTGCCTGGGCCCAGGGTGTCGCGTGGGAGCAGTACTTC. This sequence encodes CAWAQGVAWEQYF.

The rearrangement links TRBV9 to TRBJ1-6; D possibly corresponds to TRBD1 (5 bases). The V gene lost 6 bases and the J gene lost 5 bases, with 9 bases spanning the gap. The CDR3 has 13 amino acids. Germline loops: CDR1 SGDLS, CDR2 YYNGEE. In nucleotides, the CDR3 is TGTGCCAGCACCCTGACAGATAATTCACCCCTCCACTTT. Amino acids: CASTLTDNSPLHF. The full variable domain, with the rest looked up from reference TRBV9 and TRBJ1-6, is DSGVTQTPKHLITATGQRVTLRCSPRSGDLSVYWYQQSLDQGLQFLIQYYNGEERAKGNILERFSAQQFPDLHSELNLSSLELGDSALYFCASTLTDNSPLHFGNGTRLTVT.

The V and J genes are TRBV5-1 and TRBJ2-7; weak D call: TRBD1 (5 bases). Germline values: CDR1 SGHRS, CDR2 YFSETQ. This CDR3 comprises 15 residues. V lost 0 bases, J lost 6 bases, and 16 bases lay in between. The chain's CDR3 is CASSLVGERSSEQYF. As DNA, the CDR3 is TGCGCCAGCAGCTTGGTAGGGGAAAGGTCTAGCGAGCAGTACTTC.

The chain couples TRBV11-2 to TRBJ1-3, with TRBD1 as a possible D gene (5 bases). Germline CDR1 is SGHAT and CDR2 is FQNNGV. The CDR3 length is 16 residues. V shed 3 bases and J shed 2 bases, with 14 bases lying between them. The CDR3 nucleotides read TGTGCCAGCAGCTTGACATCAGGGTACCCTGGAAACACCATATATTTT. It encodes CASSLTSGYPGNTIYF. Full variable domain (rest looked up from reference TRBV11-2 and TRBJ1-3): EAGVAQSPRYKIIEKRQSVAFWCNPISGHATLYWYQQILGQGPKLLIQFQNNGVVDDSQLPKDRFSAERLKGVDSTLKIQPAKLEDSAVYLCASSLTSGYPGNTIYFGEGSWLTVV.

V and J are TRBV4-2 and TRBJ2-3; D not certain. Germline V gene sequence: CDR1 LGHNA, CDR2 YNFKEQ. V was pared by 4 bases and J by 2 bases, with 7 bases between. This CDR3 spans 13 amino acids. The CDR3 DNA reads as TGTGCCAGCAGCCCGCAGAACACAGATACGCAGTATTTT. Translation: CASSPQNTDTQYF.

The chain uses TRBV7-9 and TRBJ1-2, with TRBD1 matching over 7 bases. CDR1 is SEHNR, CDR2 FQNEAQ, per germline (reference sequence). V shed 7 bases, J shed 4 bases, and the junction held 6 bases outside the gene matches. This CDR3 has 13 residues. CDR3: CASTPGQSYGYTF. CDR3 sequence (DNA): TGTGCCAGCACCCCGGGACAGAGCTATGGCTACACCTTC. The full variable domain, completed using reference TRBV7-9 and TRBJ1-2, is DTGVSQNPRHKITKRGQNVTFRCDPISEHNRLYWYRQTLGQGPEFLTYFQNEAQLEKSRLLSDRFSAERPKGSFSTLEIQRTEQGDSAMYLCASTPGQSYGYTFGSGTRLTVV.

This sequence joins TRBV7-2 and TRBJ1-5; D is uncertain. The CDR3 runs to 13 residues. V lost 2 bases, J lost 4 bases, and 6 bases lay in between. CDR1 and CDR2 (germline): SGHTA, FQGNSA. DNA of the CDR3: TGTGCCAGCAGCTTAAACACGAATCAGCCCCAGCATTTT. This sequence encodes CASSLNTNQPQHF.

This chain joins TRBV5-4 and TRBJ1-1; 7 nucleotides line up with TRBD1. Per the germline V gene, CDR1 is SGHNT and CDR2 is YYREEE (reference sequence). The CDR3 has 18 residues. The V segment lost 2 bases and the J segment 0 bases; nucleotides outside the gene matches: 13. For the CDR3, the DNA is TGTGCCAGCAGCTTTCCCGGGACAGTGGACGTGATGAACACTGAAGCTTTCTTT. It is translated as CASSFPGTVDVMNTEAFF.